This TCR beta chain is from a study of shared clonotypes between healthy human individuals. Whole-study context: Researchers assigned three CD4 naive, three CD4 memory, two CD8 naive and one CD8 memory plate to each donor.

An even split of each subset's genomic DNA across several immunoSEQ plates was performed. The protocol was immunoSEQ multiplex PCR, while the TCRdb copy is restricted to in-frame clones and leaves out a portion. The sample has 950,000 to 1,300,000 clones, under 80% seen once; the top ten hold roughly 1.4%. It was into CD45RA+ naive and CD45RA-negative memory subsets that the CD4+ cells were split. The sequencing input was memory CD4+ T cells sorted from blood. Subset described: CD45RA-negative fraction. The source of this sequence is a man aged 18 to 29 in good health.

The CDR3 DNA is TGTGCCAGCAGCACGGGACAGGGTAGCAATGAGCAGTTCTTC. Its translation is CASSTGQGSNEQFF. V is TRBV2 and J is TRBJ2-1; the match to TRBD1 covers 9 bases. Germline V gene lookup returns CDR1 SNHLY and CDR2 FYNNEI. The CDR3 consists of 14 residues. V lost 6 bases and J lost 6; bases outside the gene matches: 6.